The table lists the clone carrying this TCR beta chain with many counts. Its target is not known. All of the donors were Caucasians in good health. This sample was taken from a study of identical twins. Via MiXCR, TCRdb re-called the 5' RACE reads, giving one row per CDR3 protein. The sample includes about 810,000 distinct CDR3 sequences, 9% to 15% of them seen just once. General study results and limits: While abundant cord blood beta clonotypes carried fewer insertions, memory repertoires showed no such pattern.

The sample also formed part of further work on yellow fever vaccine responses in identical twins.

The TCR was taken from a woman under 30 in good health. Sequences were obtained from PBMCs.

The CDR3, as DNA: TGCGCCAGCAGCCAAGGGGAGAACTCCTACAATGAGCAGTTCTTC. Translating gives CASSQGENSYNEQFF. The J gene is TRBJ2-1, the V gene TRBV4-1, with D possibly TRBD2 on 5 matching bases. V lost 1 base and J 0 bases, leaving 7 bases between the germline ends. The CDR3 consists of 15 residues. The V gene's germline CDR1 is MGHRA and CDR2 YSYEKL.